The T cell receptor (beta chain) described here comes from a study of shared clonotypes between healthy human individuals (TCRdb year 2020). Turning to the overall study: The cohort included a few men and a couple of women between 18 and 49 years of age. For each donor, three plates each were used for CD4 naive and CD4 memory, two plates were used for CD8 naive, and one plate was used for CD8 memory. To estimate repertoire size and how much clonotype sharing occurs between individuals, the study deeply sequenced the blood TCR repertoires of 5 or 6 healthy adults. Leukapheresis yielded between about 0.85 and 9.5 billion PBMCs per donor. To increase sequencing depth and limit assay-specific biases, different laboratories used diverse techniques to prepare libraries and sequence TCR repertoires. On the study overall, not on this receptor specifically: Naive subsets generally had larger estimated clonotype richness than memory subsets did. Compared with non-shared clonotypes, the clonotypes found in all four sorted-subset donors had higher generation probabilities. Because the study included only a small number of donors, the genetic and exposure-history diversity represented was limited. Sampling was limited to blood, and TCR repertoires in tissue likely differ from TCR repertoires in blood. Pairwise subsampling led to the expectation that sequencing depth would affect the degree of clonotype sharing among donors. About 4.5% of naive CD4, 3.5% of naive CD8, roughly 2.4% of memory CD4, and about 0.4% of memory CD8 clonotypes were shared across a few donors. Rarefaction of sorted-subset datasets indicated incomplete sequencing despite the large sequencing depth.

The donors were healthy, HIV-negative adults with no recently reported acute infections or vaccinations. Only Caucasian adults living in Nashville, Tennessee, USA were represented among the donors. CD4+ T cells were enriched by magnetic negative selection; naive cells were then positively selected on CD45RA, and the negative fraction formed the memory subset. Blood was obtained by leukapheresis, after which PBMCs were separated by Ficoll-Histopaque density gradient centrifugation and cryopreserved in liquid nitrogen vapor phase. Purity and quantity of every magnetically sorted T cell population were checked by analytical flow cytometry. Genomic DNA was isolated from each sorted fraction and quantified by UV absorbance on a Nanodrop 2000c. Between the V and J ends, shortened by 5 bases and 0 bases respectively, the junction contains 11 bases. Spanning cysteine to phenylalanine, the CDR3 consists of 15 amino acids. The DNA shown is the 45-base CDR3, in frame from base 1. Reading the germline V gene (reference sequence) gives CDR1 SGHAT and CDR2 FQDESV.

Using the deep immunoSEQ assay, multiplex PCR amplified TCR CDR3 regions from genomic DNA. Genomic DNA extracted from each cell subset was distributed evenly over all wells of several immunoSEQ 96-well plates, and each plate served as one replicate. Each replicate PCR for sorted subsets received around 200 ng genomic DNA, equal to roughly 30,000 T cell genomes. The purified libraries were quantified using a Qubit 3.0 fluorometer, sized with a Bioanalyzer 2100, and then quantified again using the KAPA Library Quantification kit. Every immunoSEQ 96-well plate was sequenced on a separate single-read 150-cycle Illumina NextSeq 550 flow cell. On the study's bioinformatics: Because only junctional sequences without quality scores were contained in the immunoSEQ output, filtering matching that applied to full-length reads could not be performed. Sequences were annotated with PyIR, a Python wrapper for IgBLAST v1.9, using IMGT germline references to assign V/J genes and CDR3. Reads were filtered out if the reads had weak V/J assignments (E-value above 1e-6), no CDR3, stop codons, out-of-frame junctions, or ambiguous translated residues. V3J clonotypes were defined as sequences sharing the same inferred V gene, J gene, and CDR3 amino acid sequence. Percentage overlap between repertoires was calculated by dividing the number of shared unique clonotypes by the size of the smaller repertoire. Repertoire richness was assessed with RTK rarefaction, the Chao1 estimator, and Recon v2.1 estimates of unobserved clonotypes. Generation probabilities were computed with OLGA for all TCRbeta clonotypes obtained by the gDNA method from a handful of donors. The clones in this table, taken by TCRdb from immuneACCESS, are in-frame only. Not every clone is retained; where verified, under half of the shortfall comes from an unresolved V gene, and the cause of the rest is unknown. That table supplies the V and J calls and clone size; D and trimming were determined from the DNA. The sample table records around 2.5 million clones; approximately 93% of these occur just once. Clones ranked in the top ten supply 0.35% to 0.45% of the sample.

Of note for this clone: Its antigen has not been determined. No qualities accompany the bases; no much larger clone lies one base away.

The chain employs TRBV11-1 and TRBJ2-1, with TRBD1 as a weak D call on 7 bases. This clonotype was sampled from a man between 18 and 35 years old in good health. Some clones in this sample may be carry-over from other donors' samples. The specimen was naive CD4+ T cells from PBMCs. What this sample's cell subset or site label stands for: CD45RA+ positively selected. The bases are TGTGCCAGCAGCCGACAGGGAGGCTCCTACAATGAGCAGTTCTTC. This encodes CASSRQGGSYNEQFF.